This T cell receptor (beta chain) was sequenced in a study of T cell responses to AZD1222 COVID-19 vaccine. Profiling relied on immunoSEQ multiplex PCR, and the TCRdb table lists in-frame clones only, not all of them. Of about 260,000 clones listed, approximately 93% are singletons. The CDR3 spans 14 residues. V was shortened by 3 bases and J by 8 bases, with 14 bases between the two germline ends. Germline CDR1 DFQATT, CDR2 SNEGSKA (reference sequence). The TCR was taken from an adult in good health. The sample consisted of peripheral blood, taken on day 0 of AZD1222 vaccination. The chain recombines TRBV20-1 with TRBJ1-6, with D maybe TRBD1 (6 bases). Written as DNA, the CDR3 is TGCAGTGCTAGTAAGAGGGGGATCGATTCACCCCTCCACTTT. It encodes CSASKRGIDSPLHF.